The table lists the clone carrying this T cell receptor beta chain with many counts. Its antigen remains unknown. The use of genomic DNA as template underpinned the TCR beta VDJ and CDR3 profiling. One entry per CDR3 protein results from TCRdb running MiXCR on the reads. This sample has under 200,000 distinct CDR3 sequences; 40% to 50% occur once, and the top ten carry 25% to 40%. This record comes from a study of CD8+CD57+ T cells in acquired aplastic anemia. Findings of the study overall: Both patients and controls carried the same twenty-nine CD8+ CDR3 sequences. The study found no significant CD8+ Simpson's diversity difference between patients and controls.

Only patients with CD8+CD57+ cell expansion on flow cytometry were chosen for sequencing. Every patient presented with severe acquired aplastic anemia. Sequencing was carried out using sorted CD4+, CD8+, or CD8+CD57+ T cells (not recorded which) from PBMCs. This TCR came from a human donor with aplastic anemia.

The DNA of the CDR3 is TGCAGTGCTACAAGACAGGGCGGCTATGGCTACACCTTC. Residues: CSATRQGGYGYTF. This chain connects TRBV20-1 to TRBJ1-2, with TRBD1 matching 7 bases. J lost 4 bases, V lost 4 bases, and 6 bases had no gene match. The CDR3 loop spans 13 amino acids. The germline gives CDR1 DFQATT, CDR2 SNEGSKA (reference sequence).